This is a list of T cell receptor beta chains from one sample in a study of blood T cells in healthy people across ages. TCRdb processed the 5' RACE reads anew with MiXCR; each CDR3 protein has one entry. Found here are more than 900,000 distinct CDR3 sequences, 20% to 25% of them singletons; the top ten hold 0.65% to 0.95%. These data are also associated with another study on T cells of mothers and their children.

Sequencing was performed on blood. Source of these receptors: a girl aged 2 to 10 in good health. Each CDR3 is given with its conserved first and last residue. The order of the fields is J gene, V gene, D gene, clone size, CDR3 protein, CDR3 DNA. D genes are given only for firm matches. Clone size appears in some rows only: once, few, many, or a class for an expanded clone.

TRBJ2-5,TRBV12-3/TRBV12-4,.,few,CASSLALTDKQYF,TGTGCCAGCAGTTTAGCGCTTACCGATAAGCAGTACTTC
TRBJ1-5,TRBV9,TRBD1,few,CASSGGTEYSNQPQHF,TGTGCCAGCAGCGGCGGGACAGAATATAGCAATCAGCCCCAGCATTTT
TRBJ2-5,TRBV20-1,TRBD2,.,CSASRGGSILGQETQYF,TGCAGTGCTTCCCGAGGCGGGAGTATCCTGGGACAAGAGACCCAGTACTTC
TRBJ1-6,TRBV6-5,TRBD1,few,CASSLAWDSNSPLHF,TGTGCCAGCAGTCTGGCGTGGGACAGCAATTCACCCCTCCACTTT
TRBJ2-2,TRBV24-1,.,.,CATSDWSTGELFF,TGTGCCACCAGTGATTGGTCGACCGGGGAGCTGTTTTTT
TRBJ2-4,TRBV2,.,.,CASSDPAEAKNIQYF,TGTGCCAGCAGTGATCCAGCCGAGGCCAAAAACATTCAGTACTTC
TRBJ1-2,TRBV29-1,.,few,CSVEKEENLDGYTF,TGCAGCGTTGAGAAGGAGGAGAATCTGGATGGCTACACCTTC
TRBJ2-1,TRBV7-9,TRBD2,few,CASSPTSGRLDEQFF,TGTGCCAGCAGCCCCACTAGCGGGAGACTCGATGAGCAGTTCTTC
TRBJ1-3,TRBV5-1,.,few,CASRGNSGNTIYF,TGCGCCAGCCGGGGGAACTCTGGAAACACCATATATTTT
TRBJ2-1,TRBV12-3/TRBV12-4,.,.,CASSSSGRQIYEQFF,.
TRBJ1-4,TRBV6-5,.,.,CASSYGQKTNEKLFF,TGTGCCAGCAGTTACGGGCAGAAAACTAATGAAAAACTGTTTTTT
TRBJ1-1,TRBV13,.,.,CASSFLAQNTEAFF,TGTGCCAGCAGCTTCCTTGCCCAGAACACTGAAGCTTTCTTT
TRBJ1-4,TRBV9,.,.,CASSVGTLTEKLFF,TGTGCCAGCAGCGTAGGGACACTCACCGAAAAACTGTTTTTT
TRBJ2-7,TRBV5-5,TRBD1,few,CASSLQGHSYEQYF,TGTGCCAGCAGCTTACAGGGGCACTCCTACGAGCAGTACTTC
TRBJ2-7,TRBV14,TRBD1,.,CASSQVRGRPRGKTYEQYF,TGTGCCAGCAGCCAAGTGAGGGGGCGCCCCCGGGGAAAGACCTACGAGCAGTACTTC
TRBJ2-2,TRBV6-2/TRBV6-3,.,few,CASTTGTGELFF,TGTGCCAGCACCACAGGCACCGGGGAGCTGTTTTTT
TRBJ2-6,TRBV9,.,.,CASSVAAPALGANVLTF,TGTGCCAGCAGCGTAGCCGCCCCTGCGCTAGGGGCCAACGTCCTGACTTTC
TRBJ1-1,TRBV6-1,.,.,CASSEFLMNTEAFF,TGTGCCAGCAGTGAATTCCTCATGAACACTGAAGCTTTCTTT
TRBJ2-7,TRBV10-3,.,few,CAISRALSYEQYF,TGTGCCATCAGTAGGGCCCTATCCTACGAGCAGTACTTC
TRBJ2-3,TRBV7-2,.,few,CASSLRGEGLNTQYF,TGTGCCAGCAGCTTGAGGGGGGAGGGGCTTAACACGCAGTATTTT
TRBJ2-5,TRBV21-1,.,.,CASSNLTSGDQETQYF,TGTGCCAGCAGCAATCTAACTAGCGGAGACCAAGAGACCCAGTACTTC
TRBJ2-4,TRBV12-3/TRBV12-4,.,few,CASRLTRGGSGIQYF,TGTGCCAGCAGATTAACTAGGGGGGGGAGCGGCATTCAGTACTTC
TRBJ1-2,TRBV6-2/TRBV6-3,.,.,CATGRYYGYTF,TGTGCGACAGGACGATACTATGGCTACACCTTC